This T cell receptor beta chain was captured by sequencing in a study of T cell responses to AZD1222 COVID-19 vaccine. Study findings and constraints: Repertoires were collected only later (after the peak T cell response had occurred).

Points on this clone: Antigen: not known. The sample carries other DNA sequences with the same CDR3.

Sequencing used immunoSEQ multiplex PCR; TCRdb keeps in-frame clones, though not all of them. The sample includes tens of thousands of clones, about nine tenths seen only once; the top ten take 20% to 30%. The sequenced sample was peripheral blood, obtained on day 0 of AZD1222 vaccination. The source is an adult in good health.

This chain's CDR3 is CASSFSGQGTDTQYF. CDR3 in DNA: TGTGCCAGCAGCTTTTCGGGACAAGGCACAGATACGCAGTATTTT. The J gene is TRBJ2-3, the V gene TRBV11-2; maybe TRBD1 (6 bases). V lost 3 bases and J 1 base, leaving 11 bases between the germline ends. This CDR3 is 15 amino acids long. Germline V gene data show CDR1 as SGHAT and CDR2 as FQNNGV. Complete variable domain (other parts from reference TRBV11-2 and TRBJ2-3): EAGVAQSPRYKIIEKRQSVAFWCNPISGHATLYWYQQILGQGPKLLIQFQNNGVVDDSQLPKDRFSAERLKGVDSTLKIQPAKLEDSAVYLCASSFSGQGTDTQYFGPGTRLTVL.